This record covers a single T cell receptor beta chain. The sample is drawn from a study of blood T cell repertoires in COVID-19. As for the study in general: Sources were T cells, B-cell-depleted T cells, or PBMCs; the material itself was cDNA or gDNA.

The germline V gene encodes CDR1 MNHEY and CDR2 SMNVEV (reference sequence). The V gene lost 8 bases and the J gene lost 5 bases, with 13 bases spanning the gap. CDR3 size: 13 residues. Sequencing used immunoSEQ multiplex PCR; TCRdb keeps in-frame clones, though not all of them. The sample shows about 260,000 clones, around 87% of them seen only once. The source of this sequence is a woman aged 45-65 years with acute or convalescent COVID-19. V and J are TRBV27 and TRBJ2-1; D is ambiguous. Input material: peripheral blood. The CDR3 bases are TGTGCCAGCCGATTTTTGGGCGACAATGAGCAGTTCTTC. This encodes CASRFLGDNEQFF.